This passage covers 4 T cell receptor beta chains from one sample sequenced in a study of patients and donors after allogeneic stem cell transplantation (dated by TCRdb to about 2020). The library was made by RT-PCR. The listed sequencing device is NextSeq 550. The public sequencing data were trimmed at Q25 with fastp and processed into clonotypes with MiXCR by TCRdb, which kept only in-frame beta chains. Each entry merges the rows of one CDR3 protein and shows their most common DNA and genes. For this sample the table gives approximately 200,000 distinct CDR3 sequences, of which about 38% were detected only once. Roughly 10% of the sample is in the top ten clones. Source material: blood, either unsorted or a sorted T cell fraction (not recorded which). All receptors derive from a human donor who was either an allogeneic HSCT recipient or a stem cell or donor lymphocyte infusion donor (not recorded which). It is not recorded whose cells these are; they may come from a transplant donor.

The chain carries TRBV12-5 and TRBJ1-1; TRBD1 might be the D (5 bases). V was trimmed by 7 bases and J by 6 bases, leaving 24 bases between them. The CDR3 totals 16 residues. Germline V gene lookup returns CDR1 LGHNT and CDR2 FRNRAP. The CDR3 bases are TGTGCTAGTGCCCCCGGGACCAGCTCGGTTGGGGCTGAAGCTTTCTTT. It encodes CASAPGTSSVGAEAFF.

The V and J genes are TRBV5-5 and TRBJ1-5, with 7 bases fitting TRBD1. Germline CDR1 reads SGHKS; CDR2 reads YYEKEE (reference sequence). The CDR3 consists of 14 residues. V shed 4 bases and J 0 bases; nucleotides not matched to a gene: 1. The CDR3 protein is CASSQGDSNQPQHF. The DNA of the CDR3 is TGTGCCAGCAGCCAGGGGGATAGCAATCAGCCCCAGCATTTT. Looking up the rest from reference TRBV5-5 and TRBJ1-5 gives the full variable domain: DAGVTQSPTHLIKTRGQQVTLRCSPISGHKSVSWYQQVLGQGPQFIFQYYEKEERGRGNFPDRFSARQFPNYSSELNVNALLLGDSALYLCASSQGDSNQPQHFGDGTRLSIL.

The chain links TRBV13 to TRBJ2-1, with D maybe TRBD2 (7 bases). From germline, CDR1 is PRHDT and CDR2 FYEKMQ (reference sequence). The CDR3 runs 13 residues. The V gene lost 10 bases and the J gene lost 3 bases, with 13 bases spanning the gap. The CDR3 nucleotides read TGTGCCACTCCGGGGGGCCGCTACAATGAGCAGTTCTTC. Its protein product is CATPGGRYNEQFF.

This clonotype was observed a handful of times. The CDR3 loop is CASSRGQRDNSPLHF. The CDR3, as DNA: TGTGCCAGCAGCCGCGGACAGCGGGATAATTCACCCCTCCACTTT. The chain combines TRBV12-3 or TRBV12-4 with TRBJ1-6, with D maybe TRBD1 (6 bases). The CDR3 spans 15 residues. V shed 6 bases and J shed 5 bases, with 14 bases lying between them.